A single TCR beta chain is shown here with its context. The antigen remains unidentified. The sample is drawn from a study of response to subunit inactivated influenza vaccine. Overall study findings and caveats: Each seasonal influenza vaccination recruits few new T cells, the authors suggested.

TCRdb called the RT-PCR reads again in MiXCR, with one record for every CDR3 protein. This sample has more than 550,000 distinct CDR3 sequences; about 10% occur once, and the top ten carry 9.5% to 13%. CDR1 and CDR2 from the germline V gene are LNHDA and SQIVND (reference sequence). Trimming shortened V by 4 bases and J by 4 bases, and 16 bases separated the two germline ends. CDR3 length: 16 residues. The sequence came from a man aged 50 to 60 who received an inactivated influenza vaccine. The specimen was PBMCs from blood, collected on the day of vaccination. This chain links TRBV19 with TRBJ2-2; D is possibly TRBD2 (6 bases). The CDR3 region has the DNA TGTGCCAGTAGTACCGGGGCCCTAGCGAGCACCGGGGAGCTGTTTTTT. Translating it yields CASSTGALASTGELFF.